The 16 T cell receptor beta chains presented below share a single source sample, sequenced in a study of cytomegalovirus exposure and HLA in healthy donors. Method: immunoSEQ multiplex PCR; TCRdb's copy keeps in-frame clones and lacks some. The table has more than 85,000 clones, 89% seen once. Sequencing input: PBMCs. The receptors derive from a woman aged 18-29 years in good health and CMV-seronegative.

This chain uses TRBV5-1 with TRBJ1-1; D unclear. Per germline, CDR1 SGHRS and CDR2 YFSETQ. The CDR3 totals 14 residues. Trimming left V 4 bases short and J 0 bases short, with 10 bases between. The DNA for the CDR3 is TGCGCCAGCAGCGCAGGAACGATGAACACTGAAGCTTTCTTT. It translates to CASSAGTMNTEAFF.

The chain combines TRBV5-5 with TRBJ1-2; 7 bases match TRBD1. The CDR3 length is 12 residues. V dropped 5 bases and J dropped 6; count of bases not matched to a gene: 4. The germline V gene encodes CDR1 SGHKS and CDR2 YYEKEE (reference sequence). CDR3 region: CASSLDRDGYTF. CDR3 coding DNA: TGTGCCAGCAGTTTAGACAGGGATGGCTACACCTTC.

The V call is TRBV6-5, the J call TRBJ2-7; the D is unclear. Germline V lookup: CDR1 MNHEY, CDR2 SVGAGI. Trimming took 2 bases from V and 3 from J, leaving 5 bases between them. The CDR3 totals 12 residues. The CDR3 coding sequence is TGTGCCAGCAGTTACAACGGCTACGAGCAGTACTTC. Its protein is CASSYNGYEQYF.

The chain carries TRBV7-9 and TRBJ1-4; weak D call: TRBD1 (5 bases). Deletions cut 5 bases from V and 7 bases from J, with 11 bases between. This CDR3 has 13 residues. Germline values: CDR1 SEHNR, CDR2 FQNEAQ (reference sequence). Here the CDR3 reads CASSQGFSEKLFF. Written as DNA, the CDR3 is TGTGCCAGCAGCCAGGGATTCAGTGAAAAACTGTTTTTT. The whole variable domain, filled in from reference TRBV7-9 and TRBJ1-4, reads DTGVSQNPRHKITKRGQNVTFRCDPISEHNRLYWYRQTLGQGPEFLTYFQNEAQLEKSRLLSDRFSAERPKGSFSTLEIQRTEQGDSAMYLCASSQGFSEKLFFGSGTQLSVL.

V is TRBV15 and J is TRBJ2-7; a possible D gene is TRBD2 (7 bases). Germline CDR1 and CDR2: LNHNV and YYDKDF (reference sequence). The CDR3 covers 14 residues. V lost 5 bases to trimming and J lost 2 bases, with 13 bases between them. Here the CDR3 reads CATSGGASTYEQYF. The CDR3 region has the DNA TGTGCCACCAGCGGGGGGGCCAGTACCTACGAGCAGTACTTC.

This clone was seen once. V gene TRBV20-1 combines with J gene TRBJ2-5; weak D call: TRBD2 (7 bases). CDR1 and CDR2 (germline): DFQATT, SNEGSKA (reference sequence). The CDR3 is 11 amino acids. The CDR3 bases are TGCAGGGTCTCTCGGGGGGCACAGGGGTACTTC. Its translation is CRVSRGAQGYF.

The V gene is TRBV19, the J gene TRBJ1-1; 9 nucleotides match TRBD1. Per germline, CDR1 LNHDA and CDR2 SQIVND (reference sequence). V shed 6 bases, J shed 2 bases, and the junction held 10 bases outside the gene matches. The CDR3 loop spans 16 amino acids. The CDR3 region is CASRPWGQGLNTEAFF. CDR3 DNA: TGTGCCAGTAGGCCGTGGGGACAGGGCCTAAACACTGAAGCTTTCTTT.

The chain joins TRBV28 to TRBJ2-5; 10 bases line up with TRBD1. The V gene's germline CDR1 is MDHEN and CDR2 SYDVKM. Trimming took 2 bases from V and 2 from J; bases not matched to a gene: 2. This CDR3 has 15 amino acids. The CDR3 reads CASSLGGQGQETQYF. The CDR3 bases are TGTGCCAGCAGTTTAGGGGGACAGGGGCAAGAGACCCAGTACTTC.

This clone was observed a single time. The chain employs TRBV27 and TRBJ2-3; tentative D call: TRBD1 (5 bases). The germline V and J ends were trimmed by 2 bases and 4 bases, with 16 bases remaining between them. CDR1 and CDR2 (germline): MNHEY, SMNVEV (reference sequence). The CDR3 length is 16 residues. CDR3 in DNA: TGTGCCAGCAGTTTAAAGGGGCACAGGTTACCAGATACGCAGTATTTT. This encodes CASSLKGHRLPDTQYF.

The gene calls are TRBV5-1 and TRBJ2-7; TRBD1 matches 9 bases. The CDR3 spans 14 residues. From germline, CDR1 is SGHRS and CDR2 YFSETQ. V lost 4 bases to trimming and J lost 4 bases; unmatched junction nucleotides: 6. The CDR3 nucleotides read TGCGCCAGCAGCAGCCGGGACAGGGATTACGAGCAGTACTTC. The encoded protein is CASSSRDRDYEQYF.

The chain couples TRBV5-1 to TRBJ1-1, with TRBD1 as a possible D gene (6 bases). V dropped 2 bases and J dropped 9 bases, with 11 bases sitting between them. Germline V lookup: CDR1 SGHRS, CDR2 YFSETQ. The CDR3 is made up of 12 amino acids. This chain's CDR3 is CASSFTGSKAFF. CDR3 DNA: TGCGCCAGCAGCTTTACAGGGAGTAAAGCTTTCTTT.

The chain joins TRBV5-1 to TRBJ2-1; 9 bases align to TRBD2. The germline V gene encodes CDR1 SGHRS and CDR2 YFSETQ. The J segment lost 4 bases and the V segment lost 0 bases, leaving 2 bases of the junction unmatched. This CDR3 has 15 residues. CDR3 DNA: TGCGCCAGCAGCTTGGGACTAGCGGATTACAATGAGCAGTTCTTC. It codes for CASSLGLADYNEQFF. Full variable domain (rest looked up from reference TRBV5-1 and TRBJ2-1): KAGVTQTPRYLIKTRGQQVTLSCSPISGHRSVSWYQQTPGQGLQFLFEYFSETQRNKGNFPGRFSGRQFSNSRSEMNVSTLELGDSALYLCASSLGLADYNEQFFGPGTRLTVL.

V is TRBV6-4 and J is TRBJ1-2, with D unclear. Germline loops: CDR1 MRHNA, CDR2 SNTAGT. The CDR3 contains 19 residues. Trimming pared 6 bases from V and 4 bases from J, leaving 30 bases between. CDR3 amino acids: CASSDEWRTRPKAGYGYTF. CDR3 in DNA: TGTGCCAGCAGCGACGAGTGGCGCACTAGGCCAAAGGCGGGCTATGGCTACACCTTC.

V usage is TRBV28 and J usage is TRBJ1-1; D not certain. This CDR3 contains 13 residues. Between the trimmed V and J ends, which lost 5 bases and 6 bases, there was a span of 13 bases. Per germline, CDR1 MDHEN and CDR2 SYDVKM. CDR3 in amino acids: CASSLGAVSEAFF. The CDR3 DNA is TGTGCCAGCAGTCTCGGAGCGGTATCTGAAGCTTTCTTT.

This sequence joins TRBV5-1 and TRBJ2-2, with a weak D call TRBD2 (5 bases). The V gene's germline CDR1 is SGHRS and CDR2 YFSETQ. This CDR3 is 13 amino acids long. The V and J ends lost 4 bases and 5 bases respectively, with 9 bases between them. The chain's CDR3 is CASSVEGTGELFF. The CDR3 bases are TGCGCCAGCAGCGTTGAGGGAACCGGGGAGCTGTTTTTT. The whole variable domain, remainder taken from reference TRBV5-1 and TRBJ2-2, is KAGVTQTPRYLIKTRGQQVTLSCSPISGHRSVSWYQQTPGQGLQFLFEYFSETQRNKGNFPGRFSGRQFSNSRSEMNVSTLELGDSALYLCASSVEGTGELFFGEGSRLTVL.

This clone occurred once. The rearrangement uses TRBV28 and TRBJ2-1; unclear D gene. CDR3 length: 15 amino acids. V lost 5 bases and J lost 6, with 17 bases in between. Per the germline V gene, CDR1 is MDHEN and CDR2 is SYDVKM. The CDR3 protein is CASSPRYGRPNEQFF. CDR3 in DNA: TGTGCCAGCAGTCCTAGGTACGGTCGGCCCAATGAGCAGTTCTTC.